What follows are 5 T cell receptor beta chains derived from one specimen sequenced in a study of blood T cell repertoires in COVID-19 (dated by TCRdb to 2020 to 2022). Library prep was done by the immunoSEQ multiplex PCR assay. TCRdb provides this immuneACCESS table in a form limited to in-frame rearrangements. Some clones are lacking; in checked studies, under half of them reflect an unresolved V gene, and why the rest are absent is not known. This sample holds about 230,000 clones; 75% to 85% were observed only once. Around 7% of the sample comes from the top ten. Source material: peripheral blood. All receptors derive from a woman aged 50 to 65 with acute or convalescent COVID-19.

The chain recombines TRBV9 with TRBJ1-4; D gene uncertain. The CDR3 contains 16 residues. The germline V gene has CDR1 SGDLS and CDR2 YYNGEE. Trimming cost V 3 bases and J 2 bases, with 14 bases left between them. CDR3 sequence: CASSGIGPSTNEKLFF. DNA for the CDR3: TGTGCCAGCAGCGGTATTGGCCCTTCGACTAATGAAAAACTGTTTTTT.

This chain joins TRBV28 and TRBJ1-2; no definite D call. The CDR3 covers 13 residues. With 1 base removed from V and 0 bases from J, the gap between germline ends came to 3 bases. Per germline, CDR1 MDHEN and CDR2 SYDVKM. Here the CDR3 reads CASSLSANYGYTF. CDR3 bases: TGTGCCAGCAGTTTATCTGCTAACTATGGCTACACCTTC.

The sample holds a few counts of this clone. The chain links TRBV28 to TRBJ2-6; D gene unclear. The CDR3 extends over 16 amino acids. Trimming shortened V by 3 bases and J by 0 bases, and 9 bases separated the two germline ends. Germline CDR1 MDHEN, CDR2 SYDVKM. Here the CDR3 reads CASSFVDFSGANVLTF. The CDR3 DNA sequence: TGTGCCAGCAGTTTTGTAGACTTCTCTGGGGCCAACGTCCTGACTTTC.

This clone is a singleton in its sample. This chain links TRBV28 with TRBJ1-3; 8 bases map to TRBD1. The CDR3 spans 16 residues. Germline V CDR1 and CDR2: MDHEN, SYDVKM. With V trimmed by 2 bases and J by 7 bases, 10 bases remained unmatched. CDR3 bases: TGTGCCAGCAGTTTAAATATCGGCAGGGGGCGCAACACCATATATTTT. Protein: CASSLNIGRGRNTIYF.

The chain recombines TRBV6-5 with TRBJ1-1; possible D gene TRBD1, 5 bases. CDR3 length equals 12 residues. Trimming pared 6 bases from V and 5 bases from J, leaving 10 bases between. Germline V CDR1 and CDR2: MNHEY, SVGAGI. The CDR3 coding sequence is TGTGCCAGCAGGTCAAGGGGAACTGAAGCTTTCTTT. Protein sequence: CASRSRGTEAFF.